These 11 T cell receptor beta chains were all obtained from the same sample, sequenced in a study of regulatory T cells in long-lasting Graves disease. Arm-PCR of CDR3 regions and iRepertoire HTBI primers were the basis on which TCR beta libraries were built. TCRdb re-called the multiplex PCR reads through MiXCR, storing one row per CDR3 protein. The data contain 350,000 to 450,000 distinct CDR3 sequences, 12% of them seen just once; the ten biggest clones take up over 15%. Time point denoted: newly diagnosed GD, antithyroid drugs for less than 3 months. The authors made the TCR library using RNA they extracted from PBMCs. This same sample was also part of a study on T cells in Graves' hyperthyroidism and ophthalmopathy.

Sequencing used peripheral blood mononuclear cells (PBMCs), obtained at new diagnosis, from a patient treated with antithyroid drugs. The receptor source for this set is a woman aged 18-29 years with Graves disease.

This clonotype was detected only a few times. J is TRBJ1-2 and V is TRBV6-2 or TRBV6-3; a possible D gene is TRBD1 (6 bases). Germline lookup yields CDR1 MNHEY and CDR2 SVGEGT. The CDR3 runs to 13 residues. Trimming pared 2 bases from V and 11 bases from J, leaving 15 bases between. Written as DNA, the CDR3 is TGTGCCAGCAGTTACGGGGGGCAGGAATTGTACACCTTC. Protein: CASSYGGQELYTF.

This clonotype was found many times. This likely comes from a read error, as the CDR3 has no conserved phenylalanine or tryptophan at its end. Because the CDR3's place on the DNA is in doubt, the DNA is left out and the CDR3 is given as listed by TCRdb. CDR3 in amino acids: CASSPLGSHVTRFP. V and J are TRBV28 and TRBJ2-1; no check of the table's D call, TRBD1, against the DNA was made. The CDR3 numbers 14 amino acids, ends counted. Per the germline V gene, CDR1 is MDHEN and CDR2 is SYDVKM.

The V call is TRBV4-1, the J call TRBJ2-5; D remains ambiguous. The CDR3 is 15 residues long. Germline assignment: CDR1 MGHRA and CDR2 YSYEKL. V was shortened by 1 base and J by 2 bases, with 11 bases between the two germline ends. CDR3 protein: CASSQGPAEQETQYF. The CDR3 DNA reads as TGCGCCAGCAGCCAAGGACCGGCGGAGCAAGAGACCCAGTACTTC.

Points on this clonotype: A much larger clone lies one base from this, so it may be a read error. The gene calls are TRBV6-1 and TRBJ2-1; D gene unclear. Trimming cost V 4 bases and J 5 bases, with 9 bases left between them. The CDR3 sequence is 13 residues long. CDR1 is MNHNS, CDR2 SASEGT, per germline. The CDR3 reads CASSGSANNEQFF. CDR3 bases: TGTGCCAGCAGTGGGTCGGCAAACAATGAGCAGTTCTTC.

This clonotype was seen repeatedly, ten times or more. This chain links TRBV20-1 with TRBJ2-1, with 10 bases lining up with TRBD2. Looked up from germline, CDR1 is DFQATT and CDR2 is SNEGSKA (reference sequence). Trimming removed 5 bases from V and 8 bases from J; junction bases left unmatched: 9. This CDR3 region has 14 residues. The CDR3 nucleotides are TGCAGTGCTGCCAGCGGGGGGGCTTCCGATGAGCAGTTCTTC. Translated, it gives CSAASGGASDEQFF.

There are many counts of this clonotype. The rearrangement uses TRBV20-1 and TRBJ1-5, with TRBD1 matching over 10 bases. The CDR3 is made up of 12 amino acids. Germline values: CDR1 DFQATT, CDR2 SNEGSKA (reference sequence). Here the CDR3 DNA reads TGCAGCGGACAGGGGGGCAATCAGCCCCAGCATTTT. Translated, it gives CSGQGGNQPQHF.

This clonotype was observed many times. The chain employs TRBV12-3 or TRBV12-4 and TRBJ1-2; no reliable D call. V shed 4 bases and J shed 3 bases, with 6 bases lying between them. The CDR3 is made up of 12 amino acids. The CDR3: CASSSMYYGYTF. The DNA for the CDR3 is TGTGCCAGCAGTTCCATGTACTATGGCTACACCTTC.

The chain couples TRBV5-8 to TRBJ1-1; no reliable D call. V was clipped by 0 bases and J by 3 bases, with 9 bases between them. Per germline, CDR1 SGHTS and CDR2 YDEGEE. The length of the CDR3 is 14 residues. The CDR3 nucleotides read TGTGCCAGCAGCTTGGGGGTTATACACACTGAAGCTTTCTTT. Amino acid sequence: CASSLGVIHTEAFF.

V and J are TRBV29-1 and TRBJ1-2; no clear D. Germline-derived CDR1 and CDR2 are SQVTM and ANQGSEA. Trimming removed 8 bases at V and 8 bases at J, with 18 bases between. The CDR3 loop spans 12 amino acids. Here the CDR3 DNA reads TGCAGCACCTTCCCGGACCCCGAGGGCTACACCTTC. This gives the protein CSTFPDPEGYTF.

The rearrangement links TRBV7-9 to TRBJ2-2, with TRBD1 matching 9 bases. The CDR3 runs to 16 residues. Germline CDR1 is SEHNR and CDR2 is FQNEAQ (reference sequence). With 4 bases clipped from V and 3 bases from J, the junction kept 6 bases outside the gene matches. The CDR3 DNA reads as TGTGCCAGCAGCTCATCGGACAGGGGCTACACCGGGGAGCTGTTTTTT. Translation gives CASSSSDRGYTGELFF.

The gene calls are TRBV19 and TRBJ1-2, with D possibly being TRBD1 (5 bases). Germline CDR1 is LNHDA and CDR2 is SQIVND (reference sequence). The CDR3 sequence is 16 residues long. The V end lost 2 bases, the J end lost 3 bases, and 16 bases lay between the germline ends. In nucleotides, the CDR3 is TGTGCCAGTAGTATACATAAGGGGCGAACGCACTATGGCTACACCTTC. Its translation: CASSIHKGRTHYGYTF. The full variable domain, in which reference TRBV19 and TRBJ1-2 provide the parts outside the CDR3, is DGGITQSPKYLFRKEGQNVTLSCEQNLNHDAMYWYRQDPGQGLRLIYYSQIVNDFQKGDIAEGYSVSREKKESFPLTVTSAQKNPTAFYLCASSIHKGRTHYGYTFGSGTRLTVV.